These 31 T cell receptor beta chains came from one sample sequenced in a study of beta chain features in type 1 diabetes. Expressed TCRB transcripts were sequenced after all isolated RNA was converted to cDNA. TCRdb keeps only in-frame clones here, not all; method: immunoSEQ multiplex PCR. The repertoire has around 250,000 clones, over 65% of them found once; the top ten carry about 0.05%. Sequencing was carried out using naive CD4+ T cells from blood. The origin of the receptors is a man aged 25 to 40 in good health.

The V and J genes are TRBV5-1 and TRBJ2-1; a possible D gene is TRBD2 (6 bases). The CDR3 is 15 amino acids. The V gene lost 1 base and the J gene lost 5 bases, with 13 bases spanning the gap. Germline V gene data show CDR1 as SGHRS and CDR2 as YFSETQ. CDR3 region: CASSLPLGTHNEQFF. The CDR3, as DNA: TGCGCCAGCAGCTTGCCTCTCGGGACTCACAATGAGCAGTTCTTC.

The chain employs TRBV29-1 and TRBJ2-2, with D tentatively TRBD1 (5 bases). V was cut by 4 bases and J by 5 bases, with 17 bases left in between. CDR1 SQVTM and CDR2 ANQGSEA come from the germline V gene. This CDR3 has 15 amino acids. CDR3 bases: TGCAGCGTTGGTGGGGCATTTAGGGAAACCGGGGAGCTGTTTTTT. As protein: CSVGGAFRETGELFF.

Points on this clone: The sample carries other DNA sequences with the same CDR3. The rearrangement uses TRBV30 and TRBJ2-7; no clear D gene. The CDR3 is 12 amino acids. CDR1 is GTSNPN, CDR2 SVGIG, per germline (reference sequence). Trimming left V 5 bases short and J 4 bases short, with 12 bases between. CDR3 region: CAWSPSRYEQYF. In DNA, the CDR3 is TGTGCCTGGTCGCCTTCCAGGTACGAGCAGTACTTC.

The chain employs TRBV29-1 and TRBJ1-1; 7 positions agree with TRBD1. The germline V gene encodes CDR1 SQVTM and CDR2 ANQGSEA. Trimming removed 5 bases from V and 11 bases from J; junction bases left unmatched: 11. This CDR3 spans 12 amino acids. For the CDR3, the DNA is TGCAGCGTTTTCTCGCACAGGGGAATGGCTTTCTTT. Its translation is CSVFSHRGMAFF.

This rearrangement joins TRBV19 to TRBJ2-5; D might be TRBD1 (6 bases). Germline V gene lookup returns CDR1 LNHDA and CDR2 SQIVND (reference sequence). V was trimmed by 4 bases and J by 2 bases, leaving 11 bases between them. The CDR3 contains 14 residues. The CDR3 nucleotides are TGTGCCAGTAGTAAGGGACACTTTCAAGAGACCCAGTACTTC. Its protein is CASSKGHFQETQYF. Variable domain in full (rest from reference TRBV19 and TRBJ2-5): DGGITQSPKYLFRKEGQNVTLSCEQNLNHDAMYWYRQDPGQGLRLIYYSQIVNDFQKGDIAEGYSVSREKKESFPLTVTSAQKNPTAFYLCASSKGHFQETQYFGPGTRLLVL.

The genes are TRBV9 and TRBJ2-7; D perhaps matches TRBD1 (6 bases). Trimming removed 0 bases from V and 2 bases from J, with 9 bases in between. This CDR3 has 14 amino acids. Germline CDR1 SGDLS, CDR2 YYNGEE. DNA for the CDR3: TGTGCCAGCAGCGTAGCGACAGGTACCTACGAGCAGTACTTC. Translated: CASSVATGTYEQYF.

The V call is TRBV5-1, the J call TRBJ2-1, with a possible D match to TRBD2 (5 bases). Looked up from germline, CDR1 is SGHRS and CDR2 is YFSETQ. The V end lost 7 bases, the J end lost 2 bases, and 13 bases lay between the germline ends. The CDR3 length is 14 residues. In nucleotides, the CDR3 is TGCGCCAGCTTTCTGGGCGGGCCCTACAATGAGCAGTTCTTC. It encodes CASFLGGPYNEQFF.

The chain joins TRBV29-1 to TRBJ1-1; TRBD1 aligns across 7 bases. Per germline, CDR1 SQVTM and CDR2 ANQGSEA. V was pared by 4 bases and J by 3 bases, with 5 bases of the junction left unmatched. This CDR3 region has 13 residues. The CDR3 DNA sequence: TGCAGCGTTGTCGACAGGGTCTACACTGAAGCTTTCTTT. Encoded protein: CSVVDRVYTEAFF.

This sequence joins TRBV28 and TRBJ2-2; D tentatively fits TRBD1 or TRBD2 (5 bases each). The V gene's germline CDR1 is MDHEN and CDR2 SYDVKM. CDR3 length equals 13 residues. Trimming cost V 4 bases and J 4 bases, with 7 bases left between them. The CDR3 coding sequence is TGTGCCAGCAGTTCGGGGCCCACCGGGGAGCTGTTTTTT. Its protein product is CASSSGPTGELFF.

V gene TRBV30 combines with J gene TRBJ2-1; a weak D match, TRBD2 (6 bases). The CDR3 spans 14 residues. Trimming cost V 6 bases and J 4 bases, with 16 bases left between them. In germline, CDR1 is GTSNPN, CDR2 SVGIG (reference sequence). CDR3 sequence (DNA): TGTGCCTGCCCCCGGATAGCGGCGTACAATGAGCAGTTCTTC. Its translation is CACPRIAAYNEQFF.

The rearrangement uses TRBV30 and TRBJ2-5; 10 nucleotides match TRBD1. The CDR3 extends over 15 amino acids. After removal of 5 bases from V and 1 base from J, the junction contained 7 bases not matched to a gene. Germline lookup yields CDR1 GTSNPN and CDR2 SVGIG (reference sequence). The CDR3 spells CAWGPGQGSQETQYF. DNA for the CDR3: TGTGCCTGGGGCCCGGGACAGGGGTCCCAAGAGACCCAGTACTTC.

This clone appeared a few times. This rearrangement joins TRBV30 to TRBJ1-3; the match to TRBD1 covers 9 bases. The length of the CDR3 is 14 residues. The germline V gene has CDR1 GTSNPN and CDR2 SVGIG (reference sequence). Germline trimming cut 5 bases from V and 0 bases from J; bases unmatched to any gene: 2. CDR3: CAWRTGDSGNTIYF. The CDR3 nucleotides are TGTGCCTGGCGGACAGGGGACTCTGGAAACACCATATATTTT.

CDR3 loop: CAWRTLADTQYF. CDR3 bases: TGTGCCTGGAGAACTCTAGCGGATACGCAGTATTTT. V and J are TRBV30 and TRBJ2-3; D is possibly TRBD2 (6 bases). With 3 bases removed from V and 6 bases from J, the gap between germline ends came to 10 bases. Germline V gene lookup returns CDR1 GTSNPN and CDR2 SVGIG (reference sequence). CDR3 length: 12 residues.

This rearrangement joins TRBV25-1 to TRBJ2-1; D not certain. The CDR3 loop spans 15 amino acids. Germline lookup yields CDR1 MGHDK and CDR2 SYGVNS. Trimming cost V 5 bases and J 7 bases, with 18 bases left between them. The CDR3: CASSSRAHVDNEQFF. The CDR3 nucleotides are TGTGCCAGCAGTTCTAGGGCCCACGTAGATAATGAGCAGTTCTTC.

The rearrangement joins TRBV7-2 to TRBJ2-1, with 12 bases matching TRBD1. The V gene's germline CDR1 is SGHTA and CDR2 FQGNSA. The V segment lost 5 bases and the J segment 15 bases; nucleotides outside the gene matches: 8. This CDR3 is built from 13 residues. In DNA form, the CDR3 reads TGTGCCAGCAGCCTAACCGGGACAGGGGGCCCGTTCTTC. Translating gives CASSLTGTGGPFF.

The chain employs TRBV29-1 and TRBJ2-3, with D maybe TRBD2 (5 bases). Looked up from germline, CDR1 is SQVTM and CDR2 is ANQGSEA. The CDR3 is 12 amino acids. Trimming cost V 6 bases and J 2 bases, with 9 bases left between them. For the CDR3, the DNA is TGCAGCGTCGGGAAGGACACAGATACGCAGTATTTT. It specifies CSVGKDTDTQYF.

This chain links TRBV30 with TRBJ2-3, with D tentatively TRBD1 (6 bases). This CDR3 contains 11 residues. Trimming shortened V by 5 bases and J by 7 bases, and 10 bases separated the two germline ends. Germline CDR1 and CDR2: GTSNPN and SVGIG (reference sequence). Written as DNA, the CDR3 is TGTGCCTGGGGAGACAGGCATACGCAGTATTTT. This codes for CAWGDRHTQYF.

V is TRBV19 and J is TRBJ2-6; D remains unclear. Germline V gene data show CDR1 as LNHDA and CDR2 as SQIVND (reference sequence). Trimming cost V 5 bases and J 0 bases, with 5 bases left between them. The CDR3 covers 14 residues. In DNA form, the CDR3 reads TGTGCCAGTAGTCTTGGCTCTGGGGCCAACGTCCTGACTTTC. It specifies CASSLGSGANVLTF.

V usage is TRBV15 and J usage is TRBJ2-7, with D unclear. Trimming stripped 1 base from V and 3 bases from J, with 7 bases between. CDR3 length equals 13 residues. The germline V gene has CDR1 LNHNV and CDR2 YYDKDF (reference sequence). The CDR3 bases are TGTGCCACCAGCAGAGCAGTGGGCTACGAGCAGTACTTC. This translates into CATSRAVGYEQYF. Full variable domain (rest looked up from reference TRBV15 and TRBJ2-7): DAMVIQNPRYQVTQFGKPVTLSCSQTLNHNVMYWYQQKSSQAPKLLFHYYDKDFNNEADTPDNFQSRRPNTSFCFLDIRSPGLGDTAMYLCATSRAVGYEQYFGPGTRLTVT.

CDR3 residues: CASSQPSWIEAFF. For the CDR3, the DNA is TGCGCCAGCAGTCAACCCTCGTGGATTGAAGCTTTCTTT. This sequence joins TRBV23-1 and TRBJ1-1; no clear D. TRBV23-1 is an open reading frame whose function is uncertain. The CDR3 has 13 residues. The V and J ends lost 2 bases and 7 bases respectively, with 11 bases between them.

The gene calls are TRBV30 and TRBJ2-5, with a possible D match to TRBD1 (5 bases). This CDR3 is built from 12 residues. CDR1 GTSNPN and CDR2 SVGIG come from the germline V gene (reference sequence). V was cut by 5 bases and J by 2 bases, with 9 bases left in between. The CDR3 sequence is CAWDSMQETQYF. CDR3 sequence (DNA): TGTGCCTGGGACAGCATGCAAGAGACCCAGTACTTC.

Worth noting for this clone: This sample also contains other DNA sequences that code for the same CDR3. Here the CDR3 reads CSARRGYEQYF. CDR3 nucleotides: TGCAGTGCTAGAAGAGGGTACGAGCAGTACTTC. This chain joins TRBV20-1 and TRBJ2-7, with a possible D match to TRBD2 (5 bases). The germline V gene encodes CDR1 DFQATT and CDR2 SNEGSKA (reference sequence). The CDR3 length is 11 residues. Trimming pared 2 bases from V and 4 bases from J, leaving 6 bases between.

This clone has just one count. This chain uses TRBV7-8 with TRBJ2-1, with D possibly being TRBD1 (6 bases). V lost 6 bases, J lost 8 bases, and 14 bases lay in between. This CDR3 is 13 amino acids long. The germline gives CDR1 SGHVS, CDR2 FQNEAQ. CDR3 loop: CASRRQVGDEQFF. CDR3 in DNA: TGTGCCAGCAGGCGACAGGTTGGGGATGAGCAGTTCTTC.

Here the CDR3 DNA reads TGTGCCTGGAGTGTAGGCCCGAGTCATATAGGGAGGAGTGGCTACACCTTC. As protein: CAWSVGPSHIGRSGYTF. This chain connects TRBV30 to TRBJ1-2; D not resolved. The CDR3 totals 17 residues. The germline V gene has CDR1 GTSNPN and CDR2 SVGIG (reference sequence). V lost 0 bases, J lost 7 bases, and 24 bases lay in between.

As to this clone: This sample also contains other DNA sequences that code for the same CDR3. The rearrangement joins TRBV5-1 to TRBJ2-5; possible D gene TRBD2, 6 bases. The germline gives CDR1 SGHRS, CDR2 YFSETQ. The CDR3 totals 14 residues. Trimming shortened V by 0 bases and J by 3 bases, and 9 bases separated the two germline ends. The CDR3 DNA reads TGCGCCAGCAGCTTGGGCGGGGCCGAAGAGACCCAGTACTTC. This sequence encodes CASSLGGAEETQYF.

V is TRBV30 and J is TRBJ2-7; the match to TRBD1 covers 7 bases. V lost 7 bases to trimming and J lost 6 bases; unmatched junction nucleotides: 15. CDR3 length: 14 residues. Germline V gives CDR1 GTSNPN, CDR2 SVGIG (reference sequence). DNA of the CDR3: TGTGCCTTTTCGACTTCAGGGGGTTGGGGCGAGCAGTACTTC. Amino acids: CAFSTSGGWGEQYF. Full variable domain (outside the CDR3, taken from reference TRBV30 and TRBJ2-7): SQTIHQWPATLVQPVGSPLSLECTVEGTSNPNLYWYRQAAGRGLQLLFYSVGIGQISSEVPQNLSASRPQDRQFILSSKKLLLSDSGFYLCAFSTSGGWGEQYFGPGTRLTVT.

The chain uses TRBV15 and TRBJ2-3, with 9 bases matching TRBD2. Germline assignment: CDR1 LNHNV and CDR2 YYDKDF (reference sequence). With 3 bases clipped from V and 6 bases from J, the junction kept 10 bases outside the gene matches. This CDR3 spans 16 amino acids. The CDR3 coding sequence is TGTGCCACCAGCAGGAGATTAGCGGGAGTTAAGGATACGCAGTATTTT. Its protein is CATSRRLAGVKDTQYF. The variable domain in full, completed from reference TRBV15 and TRBJ2-3, reads DAMVIQNPRYQVTQFGKPVTLSCSQTLNHNVMYWYQQKSSQAPKLLFHYYDKDFNNEADTPDNFQSRRPNTSFCFLDIRSPGLGDTAMYLCATSRRLAGVKDTQYFGPGTRLTVL.

This clone was seen more than once but under ten times. The gene calls are TRBV15 and TRBJ1-1, with TRBD1 as a possible D gene (5 bases). The CDR3 covers 18 residues. CDR1 and CDR2 (germline): LNHNV, YYDKDF (reference sequence). V was shortened by 0 bases and J by 0 bases, with 17 bases between the two germline ends. The CDR3 region has the DNA TGTGCCACCAGCAGAGATTTCAGGGCGTTTTCCGTGAACACTGAAGCTTTCTTT. Protein: CATSRDFRAFSVNTEAFF. The variable domain in full, completed from reference TRBV15 and TRBJ1-1, reads DAMVIQNPRYQVTQFGKPVTLSCSQTLNHNVMYWYQQKSSQAPKLLFHYYDKDFNNEADTPDNFQSRRPNTSFCFLDIRSPGLGDTAMYLCATSRDFRAFSVNTEAFFGQGTRLTVV.

The DNA of the CDR3 is TGTGCCACCAGCAGGGGCGACAGGGGCTATTCACCCCTCCACTTT. Translation gives CATSRGDRGYSPLHF. The rearrangement links TRBV15 to TRBJ1-6; 8 positions agree with TRBD1. Germline V gives CDR1 LNHNV, CDR2 YYDKDF (reference sequence). This CDR3 has 15 residues. V dropped 3 bases and J dropped 8; count of bases not matched to a gene: 6. Combining the CDR3 with reference TRBV15 and TRBJ1-6 gives the whole variable domain DAMVIQNPRYQVTQFGKPVTLSCSQTLNHNVMYWYQQKSSQAPKLLFHYYDKDFNNEADTPDNFQSRRPNTSFCFLDIRSPGLGDTAMYLCATSRGDRGYSPLHFGNGTRLTVT.

This clone was observed a single time. V is TRBV9 and J is TRBJ2-3; 9 bases agree with TRBD1. Germline trimming cut 2 bases from V and 2 bases from J; bases unmatched to any gene: 3. CDR3 length equals 15 residues. CDR1 SGDLS and CDR2 YYNGEE come from the germline V gene. The CDR3 here is CASSVRDRATDTQYF. The CDR3 region has the DNA TGTGCCAGCAGCGTCCGGGACAGGGCCACAGATACGCAGTATTTT.

The chain employs TRBV29-1 and TRBJ2-3; 12 bases match TRBD1. The ends lost 0 bases at V and 6 bases at J; junction bases unmatched: 10. The CDR3 is 17 amino acids. CDR1 and CDR2 from the germline V gene are SQVTM and ANQGSEA. The CDR3 nucleotides read TGCAGCGTTGAAGATCGCGGGACAGGGGGCCGTTCGGATACGCAGTATTTT. Its translation is CSVEDRGTGGRSDTQYF.